These 15 T cell receptor beta chains came from one sample sequenced in a study of cytomegalovirus exposure and HLA in healthy donors. Use of 60 Vbeta and 13 Jbeta primers characterized the PCR. Assay: immunoSEQ multiplex PCR; the TCRdb copy retains only in-frame clones and omits some. There are fewer than 150,000 clones in the sample; roughly three quarters occur only once, and 2.5% to 3.5% lies in the top ten. The specimen sequenced was PBMCs. Receptors were obtained from a man aged 40-49 years in good health and CMV-seronegative.

In this sample, this clone turned up a few times. The gene calls are TRBV7-2 and TRBJ2-7, with TRBD1 matching over 9 bases. V shed 2 bases, J shed 5 bases, and the junction held 7 bases outside the gene matches. Germline values: CDR1 SGHTA, CDR2 FQGNSA. This CDR3 has 15 amino acids. The CDR3 bases are TGTGCCAGCAGCTTATTCGGGACAGGGAGAGACGAGCAGTACTTC. Amino acids: CASSLFGTGRDEQYF.

This sequence joins TRBV19 and TRBJ2-1; D is perhaps TRBD1 (6 bases). This CDR3 comprises 14 residues. Germline values: CDR1 LNHDA, CDR2 SQIVND (reference sequence). The V end lost 5 bases, the J end lost 12 bases, and 20 bases lay between the germline ends. The CDR3 bases are TGTGCCAGTAGTCCTCGGGACACACTTTTTGCGCAGTTCTTC. Translating it yields CASSPRDTLFAQFF.

This clone was seen a few times. The V call is TRBV2, the J call TRBJ2-3; D is possibly TRBD2 (5 bases). CDR1 and CDR2 (germline): SNHLY, FYNNEI. V lost 6 bases, J lost 1 base, and 17 bases lay in between. The CDR3 runs 16 residues. CDR3 sequence (DNA): TGTGCCAGCAGCGTTCACCTAGCTAGGGGCACAGATACGCAGTATTTT. Protein sequence: CASSVHLARGTDTQYF.

The chain employs TRBV18 and TRBJ2-5; D is ambiguous. The CDR3 contains 13 residues. V gave up 3 bases and J gave up 0 bases, with 5 bases separating them. The germline V gene has CDR1 KGHSH and CDR2 LQKENI. The CDR3 sequence is CASSPSYQETQYF. The CDR3 DNA is TGTGCCAGCTCACCTTCGTACCAAGAGACCCAGTACTTC.

The chain couples TRBV4-3 to TRBJ1-3, with 8 positions matching TRBD1. Unmatched junction bases numbered 5, after V lost 1 base and J lost 9 bases. The CDR3 loop spans 14 amino acids. Per the germline V gene, CDR1 is LGHNA and CDR2 is YSLEER. The CDR3 spells CASSQVGQVPTIYF. Written as DNA, the CDR3 is TGCGCCAGCAGCCAAGTGGGACAGGTACCCACCATATATTTT.

This clone has just one count. The chain links TRBV27 to TRBJ2-7; 8 nucleotides line up with TRBD1. This CDR3 contains 14 residues. V was pared by 8 bases and J by 2 bases, with 8 bases of the junction left unmatched. Germline lookup yields CDR1 MNHEY and CDR2 SMNVEV (reference sequence). The CDR3 DNA is TGTGCCAGCCTAGTGGACAGGGAAACCTACGAGCAGTACTTC. Encoded protein: CASLVDRETYEQYF.

The chain uses TRBV6-5 and TRBJ2-1; D is perhaps TRBD2 (6 bases). V was shortened by 2 bases and J by 2 bases, with 13 bases between the two germline ends. Germline V gene data show CDR1 as MNHEY and CDR2 as SVGAGI. This CDR3 is built from 16 residues. The CDR3 DNA sequence: TGTGCCAGCAGTTACGGAGGGGATGGGCCCTACAATGAGCAGTTCTTC. Translation gives CASSYGGDGPYNEQFF.

The chain employs TRBV25-1 and TRBJ1-6; TRBD1 aligns across 7 bases. The V gene's germline CDR1 is MGHDK and CDR2 SYGVNS. This CDR3 has 16 residues. Trimming removed 4 bases from V and 0 bases from J; junction bases left unmatched: 3. The CDR3 is CASSGRTGSYNSPLHF. The CDR3 nucleotides are TGTGCCAGCAGTGGTCGGACAGGCTCCTATAATTCACCCCTCCACTTT. The full variable domain, its missing parts supplied by reference TRBV25-1 and TRBJ1-6, is EADIYQTPRYLVIGTGKKITLECSQTMGHDKMYWYQQDPGMELHLIHYSYGVNSTEKGDLSSESTVSRIRTEHFPLTLESARPSHTSQYLCASSGRTGSYNSPLHFGNGTRLTVT.

This clone was seen a handful of times. The chain joins TRBV11-1 to TRBJ1-1; D call uncertain. The CDR3 covers 13 residues. V was shortened by 8 bases and J by 0 bases, with 10 bases between the two germline ends. The V gene's germline CDR1 is SGHAT and CDR2 FQDESV (reference sequence). In DNA form, the CDR3 reads TGTGCCAGCCGGGAGTCCATGAACACTGAAGCTTTCTTT. Translated, it gives CASRESMNTEAFF.

This clone was observed a few times. This chain joins TRBV5-4 and TRBJ2-1; 9 positions agree with TRBD1. Germline V lookup: CDR1 SGHNT, CDR2 YYREEE (reference sequence). Trimming removed 3 bases from V and 3 bases from J; junction bases left unmatched: 4. This CDR3 spans 15 amino acids. The CDR3: CASSSQGAYYNEQFF. The CDR3 DNA is TGTGCCAGCAGCTCACAGGGGGCCTACTACAATGAGCAGTTCTTC.

V usage is TRBV7-3 and J usage is TRBJ2-3; TRBD2 aligns across 8 bases. CDR3 length: 17 residues. Per germline, CDR1 SGHTA and CDR2 FQGTGA. The V gene end was trimmed by 4 bases and the J gene end by 2 bases; junction bases not matched to a gene: 11. CDR3 sequence reads: CASSSGFTSGLTDTQYF. The CDR3 DNA sequence: TGTGCCAGCAGCTCCGGATTCACTAGCGGCCTCACAGATACGCAGTATTTT.

The V and J genes are TRBV11-1 and TRBJ2-7, with 9 bases lining up with TRBD1. From germline, CDR1 is SGHAT and CDR2 FQDESV (reference sequence). The V and J ends lost 5 bases and 2 bases, in that order; junction bases with no gene match: 10. The CDR3 consists of 16 residues. CDR3 region: CASSHRQGDGAYEQYF. The CDR3 nucleotides read TGTGCCAGCAGCCATAGACAGGGGGATGGTGCCTACGAGCAGTACTTC.

The chain combines TRBV19 with TRBJ2-4, with D perhaps TRBD1 (6 bases). Germline V gives CDR1 LNHDA, CDR2 SQIVND (reference sequence). Deletions cut 5 bases from V and 0 bases from J, with 11 bases between. This CDR3 contains 15 residues. The CDR3 protein is CASSLGAVAKNIQYF. CDR3 in DNA: TGTGCCAGTAGTTTGGGGGCAGTAGCCAAAAACATTCAGTACTTC.

This clone was observed once. The chain is built from TRBV9 and TRBJ2-1, with 13 bases matching TRBD2. The V and J ends lost 3 bases and 6 bases, in that order; junction bases with no gene match: 0. Germline V gene sequence: CDR1 SGDLS, CDR2 YYNGEE. CDR3 size: 14 residues. In DNA form, the CDR3 reads TGTGCCAGCAGCGGGACTAGCGGGAGCAATGAGCAGTTCTTC. Translation gives CASSGTSGSNEQFF.

The rearrangement joins TRBV2 to TRBJ2-1, with TRBD1 identical over 7 bases. The CDR3 consists of 14 residues. Unmatched junction bases numbered 8, after V lost 8 bases and J lost 4 bases. Germline V CDR1 and CDR2: SNHLY, FYNNEI. The CDR3 here is CASLRDRNYNEQFF. The CDR3 DNA is TGTGCCAGCCTGAGGGACAGAAATTACAATGAGCAGTTCTTC.